This section outlines one T cell receptor (beta chain) sequence together with its context. The target antigen is unknown. This record belongs to a study of cytomegalovirus exposure and HLA in healthy donors. Study in general: Earlier work reported approximately 100 million unique TCR beta sequences from about 179 million T cells.

The PCR ran on 60 Vbeta and 13 Jbeta primers. The table came from immunoSEQ multiplex PCR; TCRdb's copy has only in-frame clones and leaves some out. Of around 130,000 clones listed, 65% to 80% are singletons. Germline V gene data show CDR1 as SGHVS and CDR2 as FNYEAQ. V lost 2 bases and J lost 5; bases outside the gene matches: 6. The CDR3 contains 15 residues. Findings of the study overall: Overall, approximately 150 TCR beta chains were annotated as cytomegalovirus-associated. Later on, a genetic analysis was performed. It linked a missense variant in DCLRE1C with V- and J-gene trimming of TCR beta.

The J gene is TRBJ2-1, the V gene TRBV7-6; 7 bases agree with TRBD2. The source of this sequence is a woman in her thirties or forties in good health and CMV-seronegative. Sequenced material: PBMCs. The CDR3 DNA reads TGTGCCAGCAGCTTAAAAGCGGGGTCTGACAATGAGCAGTTCTTC. This translates into CASSLKAGSDNEQFF.